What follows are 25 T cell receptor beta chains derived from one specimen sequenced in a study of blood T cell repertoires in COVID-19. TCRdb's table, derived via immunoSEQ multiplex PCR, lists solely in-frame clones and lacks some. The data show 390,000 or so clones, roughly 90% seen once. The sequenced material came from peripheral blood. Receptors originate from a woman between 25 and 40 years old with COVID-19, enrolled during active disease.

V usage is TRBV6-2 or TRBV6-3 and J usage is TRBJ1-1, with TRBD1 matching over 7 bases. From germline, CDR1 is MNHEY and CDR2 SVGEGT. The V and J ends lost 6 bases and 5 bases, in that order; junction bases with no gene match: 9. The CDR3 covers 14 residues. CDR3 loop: CASSPDRVGTEAFF. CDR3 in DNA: TGTGCCAGCAGCCCAGACAGGGTAGGGACTGAAGCTTTCTTT.

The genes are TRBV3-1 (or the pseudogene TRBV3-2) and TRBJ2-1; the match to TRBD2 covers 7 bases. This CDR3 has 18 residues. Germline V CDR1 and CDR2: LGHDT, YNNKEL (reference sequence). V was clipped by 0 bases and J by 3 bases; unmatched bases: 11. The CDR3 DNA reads TGTGCCAGCAGCCAAGATCTTGTACTGGGGGGGGGCTACAATGAGCAGTTCTTC. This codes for CASSQDLVLGGGYNEQFF.

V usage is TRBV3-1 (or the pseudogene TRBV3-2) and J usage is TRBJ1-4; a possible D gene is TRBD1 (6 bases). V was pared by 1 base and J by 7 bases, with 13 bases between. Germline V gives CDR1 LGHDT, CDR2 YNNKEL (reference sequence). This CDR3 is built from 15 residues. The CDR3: CASSQGEGVGEKLFF. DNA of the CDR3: TGTGCCAGCAGCCAAGGTGAGGGGGTCGGTGAAAAACTGTTTTTT.

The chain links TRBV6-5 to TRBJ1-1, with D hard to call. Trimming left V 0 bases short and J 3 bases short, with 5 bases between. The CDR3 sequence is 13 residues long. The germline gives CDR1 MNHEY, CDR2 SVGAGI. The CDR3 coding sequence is TGTGCCAGCAGTTACTCGGAGGACACTGAAGCTTTCTTT. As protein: CASSYSEDTEAFF.

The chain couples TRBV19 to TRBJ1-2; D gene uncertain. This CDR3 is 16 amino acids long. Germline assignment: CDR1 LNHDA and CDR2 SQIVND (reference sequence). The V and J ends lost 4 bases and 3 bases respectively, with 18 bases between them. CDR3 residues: CASSRVPRSTYYGYTF. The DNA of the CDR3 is TGTGCCAGTAGTAGGGTACCGCGGAGCACTTACTATGGCTACACCTTC.

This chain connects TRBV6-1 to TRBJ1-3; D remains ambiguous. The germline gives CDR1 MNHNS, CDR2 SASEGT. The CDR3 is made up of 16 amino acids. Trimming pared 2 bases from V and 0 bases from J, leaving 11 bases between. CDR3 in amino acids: CASSELQPSSGNTIYF. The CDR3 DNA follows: TGTGCCAGCAGTGAATTACAGCCCAGCTCTGGAAACACCATATATTTT.

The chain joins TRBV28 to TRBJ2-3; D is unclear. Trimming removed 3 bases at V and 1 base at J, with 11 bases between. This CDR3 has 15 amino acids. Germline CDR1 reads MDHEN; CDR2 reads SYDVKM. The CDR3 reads CASSFSTARTDTQYF. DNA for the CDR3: TGTGCCAGCAGTTTCTCTACCGCCCGCACAGATACGCAGTATTTT.

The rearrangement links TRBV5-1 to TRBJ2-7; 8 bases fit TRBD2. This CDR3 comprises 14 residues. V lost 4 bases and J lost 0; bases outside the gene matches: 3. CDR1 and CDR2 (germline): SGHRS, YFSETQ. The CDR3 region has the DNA TGCGCCAGCAGCAACGGGGGGGCCTCCTACGAGCAGTACTTC. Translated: CASSNGGASYEQYF. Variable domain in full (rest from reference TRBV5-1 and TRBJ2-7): KAGVTQTPRYLIKTRGQQVTLSCSPISGHRSVSWYQQTPGQGLQFLFEYFSETQRNKGNFPGRFSGRQFSNSRSEMNVSTLELGDSALYLCASSNGGASYEQYFGPGTRLTVT.

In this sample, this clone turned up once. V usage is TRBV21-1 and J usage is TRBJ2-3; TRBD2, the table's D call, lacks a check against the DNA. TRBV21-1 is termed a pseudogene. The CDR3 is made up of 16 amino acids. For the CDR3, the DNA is TGTGCCAGCAGCAGCTCAGCGGGGTTAGGAGAAGATACGCAGTATTTT. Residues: CASSSSAGLGEDTQYF.

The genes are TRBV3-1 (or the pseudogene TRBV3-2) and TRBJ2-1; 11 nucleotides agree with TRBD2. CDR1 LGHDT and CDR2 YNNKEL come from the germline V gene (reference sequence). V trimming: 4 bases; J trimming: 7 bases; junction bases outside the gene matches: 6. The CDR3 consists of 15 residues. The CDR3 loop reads CASSPTSGGPNEQFF. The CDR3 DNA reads TGTGCCAGCAGCCCCACTAGCGGGGGCCCGAATGAGCAGTTCTTC.

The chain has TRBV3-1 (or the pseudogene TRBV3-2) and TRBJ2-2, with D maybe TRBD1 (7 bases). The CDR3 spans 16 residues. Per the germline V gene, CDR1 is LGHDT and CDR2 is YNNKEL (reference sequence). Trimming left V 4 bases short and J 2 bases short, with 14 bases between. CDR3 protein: CASSPQGGSNTGELFF. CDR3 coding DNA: TGTGCCAGCAGCCCCCAGGGGGGCAGCAACACCGGGGAGCTGTTTTTT.

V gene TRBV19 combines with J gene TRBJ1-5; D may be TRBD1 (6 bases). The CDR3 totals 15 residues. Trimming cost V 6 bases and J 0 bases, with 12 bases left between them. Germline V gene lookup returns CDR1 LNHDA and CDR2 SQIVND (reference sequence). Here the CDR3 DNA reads TGTGCCAGTAGCACCCGACAGGTTAGCAATCAGCCCCAGCATTTT. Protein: CASSTRQVSNQPQHF. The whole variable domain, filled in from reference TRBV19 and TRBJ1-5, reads DGGITQSPKYLFRKEGQNVTLSCEQNLNHDAMYWYRQDPGQGLRLIYYSQIVNDFQKGDIAEGYSVSREKKESFPLTVTSAQKNPTAFYLCASSTRQVSNQPQHFGDGTRLSIL.

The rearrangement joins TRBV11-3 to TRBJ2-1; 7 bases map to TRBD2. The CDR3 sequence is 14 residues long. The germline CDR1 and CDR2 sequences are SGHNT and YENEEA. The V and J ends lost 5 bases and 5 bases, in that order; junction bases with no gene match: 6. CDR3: CASSRGETHNEQFF. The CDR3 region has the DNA TGTGCCAGCAGCCGGGGGGAGACACACAATGAGCAGTTCTTC.

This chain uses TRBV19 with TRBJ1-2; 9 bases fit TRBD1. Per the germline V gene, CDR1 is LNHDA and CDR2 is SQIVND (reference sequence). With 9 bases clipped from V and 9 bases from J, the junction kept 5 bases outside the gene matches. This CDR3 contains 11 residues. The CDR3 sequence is CASGTGYRYTF. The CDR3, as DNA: TGTGCCAGCGGGACAGGGTACCGCTACACCTTC.

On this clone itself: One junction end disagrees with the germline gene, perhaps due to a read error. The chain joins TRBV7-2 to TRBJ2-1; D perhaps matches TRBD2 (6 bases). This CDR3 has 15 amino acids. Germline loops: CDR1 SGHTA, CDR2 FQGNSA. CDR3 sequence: CASTLGATSRNEQFF. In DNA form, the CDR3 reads TGTGCCAGCACCTTAGGCGCGACTAGTAGGAATGAGCAGTTCTTC.

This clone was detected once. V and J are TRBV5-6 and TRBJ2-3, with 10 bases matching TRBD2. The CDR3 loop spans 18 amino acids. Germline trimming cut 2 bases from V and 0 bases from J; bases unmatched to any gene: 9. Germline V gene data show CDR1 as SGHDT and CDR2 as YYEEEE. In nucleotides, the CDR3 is TGTGCCAGCAGCTTTTGGCTAGCGGGAGATGCTAGCACAGATACGCAGTATTTT. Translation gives CASSFWLAGDASTDTQYF.

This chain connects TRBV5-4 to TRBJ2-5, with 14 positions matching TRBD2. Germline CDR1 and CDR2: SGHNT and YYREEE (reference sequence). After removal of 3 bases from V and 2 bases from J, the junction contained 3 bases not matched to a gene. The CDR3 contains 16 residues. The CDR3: CASSSRLAGGQETQYF. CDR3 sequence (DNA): TGTGCCAGCAGCTCCAGACTAGCGGGGGGGCAAGAGACCCAGTACTTC.

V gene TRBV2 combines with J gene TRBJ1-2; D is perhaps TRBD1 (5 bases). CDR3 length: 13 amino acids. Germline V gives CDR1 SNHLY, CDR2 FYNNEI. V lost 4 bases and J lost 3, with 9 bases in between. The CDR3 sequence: CASSGTGDYGYTF. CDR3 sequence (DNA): TGTGCCAGCAGTGGGACGGGGGACTATGGCTACACCTTC.

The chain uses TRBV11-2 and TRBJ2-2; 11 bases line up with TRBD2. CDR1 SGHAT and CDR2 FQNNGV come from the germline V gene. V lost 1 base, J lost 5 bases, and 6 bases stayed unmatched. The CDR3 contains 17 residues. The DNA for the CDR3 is TGTGCCAGCAGCTTAGGGGGCCTAGCGGGAGGAACCGGGGAGCTGTTTTTT. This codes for CASSLGGLAGGTGELFF.

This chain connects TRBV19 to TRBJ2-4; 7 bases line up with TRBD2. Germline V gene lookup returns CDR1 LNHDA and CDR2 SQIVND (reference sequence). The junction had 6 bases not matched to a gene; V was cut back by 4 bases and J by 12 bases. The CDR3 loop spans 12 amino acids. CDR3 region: CASSRGLEAQYF. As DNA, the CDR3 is TGTGCCAGTAGTAGAGGACTAGAGGCTCAGTACTTC. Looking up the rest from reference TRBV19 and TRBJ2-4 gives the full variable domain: DGGITQSPKYLFRKEGQNVTLSCEQNLNHDAMYWYRQDPGQGLRLIYYSQIVNDFQKGDIAEGYSVSREKKESFPLTVTSAQKNPTAFYLCASSRGLEAQYFGAGTRLSVL.

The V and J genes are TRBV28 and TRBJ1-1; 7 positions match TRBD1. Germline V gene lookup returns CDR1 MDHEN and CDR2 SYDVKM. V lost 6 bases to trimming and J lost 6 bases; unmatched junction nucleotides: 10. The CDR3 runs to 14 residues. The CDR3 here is CASSPHTGVAEAFF. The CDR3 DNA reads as TGTGCCAGCAGCCCTCACACAGGGGTCGCTGAAGCTTTCTTT.

The CDR3 spells CASGLSAEQFF. In nucleotides, the CDR3 is TGTGCCAGCGGGCTGTCCGCTGAGCAGTTCTTC. The chain uses TRBV14 and TRBJ2-1; D is ambiguous. Looked up from germline, CDR1 is SGHDN and CDR2 is FVKESK. Trimming pared 8 bases from V and 9 bases from J, leaving 11 bases between. This CDR3 comprises 11 residues.

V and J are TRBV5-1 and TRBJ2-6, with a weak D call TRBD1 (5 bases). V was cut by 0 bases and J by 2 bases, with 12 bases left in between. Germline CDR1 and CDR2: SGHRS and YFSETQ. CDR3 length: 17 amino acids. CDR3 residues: CASSLARDGTGANVLTF. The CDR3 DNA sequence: TGCGCCAGCAGCTTGGCCAGGGATGGGACTGGGGCCAACGTCCTGACTTTC.

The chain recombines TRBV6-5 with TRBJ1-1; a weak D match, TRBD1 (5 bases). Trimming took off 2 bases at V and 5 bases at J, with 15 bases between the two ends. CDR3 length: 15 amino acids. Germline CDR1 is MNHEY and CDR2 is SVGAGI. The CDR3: CASSYPLAGRTEAFF. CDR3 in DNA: TGTGCCAGCAGTTACCCTCTGGCAGGGAGGACTGAAGCTTTCTTT.

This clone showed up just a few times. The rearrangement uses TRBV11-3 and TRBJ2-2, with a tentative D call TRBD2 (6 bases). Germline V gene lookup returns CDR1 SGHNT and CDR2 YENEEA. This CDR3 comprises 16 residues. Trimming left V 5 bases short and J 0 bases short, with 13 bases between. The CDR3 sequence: CASSPRDSANTGELFF. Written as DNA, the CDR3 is TGTGCCAGCAGCCCCCGGGACTCCGCGAACACCGGGGAGCTGTTTTTT.